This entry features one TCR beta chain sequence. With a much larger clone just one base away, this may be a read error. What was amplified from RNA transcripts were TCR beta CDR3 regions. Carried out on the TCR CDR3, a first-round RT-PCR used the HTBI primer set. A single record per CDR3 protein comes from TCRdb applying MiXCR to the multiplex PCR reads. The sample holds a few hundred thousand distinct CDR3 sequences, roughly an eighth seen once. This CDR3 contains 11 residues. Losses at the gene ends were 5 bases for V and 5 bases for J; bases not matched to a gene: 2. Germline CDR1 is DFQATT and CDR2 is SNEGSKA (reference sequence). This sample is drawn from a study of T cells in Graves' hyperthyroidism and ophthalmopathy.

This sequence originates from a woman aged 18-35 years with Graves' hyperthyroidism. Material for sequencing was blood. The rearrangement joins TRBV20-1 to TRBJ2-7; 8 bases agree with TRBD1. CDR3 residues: CSADRGHEQYF. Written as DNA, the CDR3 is TGCAGTGCTGACAGGGGCCACGAGCAGTACTTC.